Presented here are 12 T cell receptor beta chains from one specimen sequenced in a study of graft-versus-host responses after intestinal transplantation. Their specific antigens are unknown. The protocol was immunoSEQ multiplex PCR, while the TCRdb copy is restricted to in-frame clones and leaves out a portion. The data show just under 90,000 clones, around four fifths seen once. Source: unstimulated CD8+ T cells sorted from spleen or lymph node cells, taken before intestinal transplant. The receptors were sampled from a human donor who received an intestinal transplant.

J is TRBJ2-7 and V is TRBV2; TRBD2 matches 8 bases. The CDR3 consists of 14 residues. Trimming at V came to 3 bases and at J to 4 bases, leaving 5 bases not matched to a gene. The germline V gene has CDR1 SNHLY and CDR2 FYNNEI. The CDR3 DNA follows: TGTGCCAGCAGTGAGCTTACTAGCGGTTACGAGCAGTACTTC. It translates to CASSELTSGYEQYF.

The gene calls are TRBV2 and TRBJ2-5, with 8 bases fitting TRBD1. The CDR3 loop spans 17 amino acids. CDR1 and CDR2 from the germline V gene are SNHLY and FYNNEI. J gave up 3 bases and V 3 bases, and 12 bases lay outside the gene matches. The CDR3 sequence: CASSDDSRGPGEETQYF. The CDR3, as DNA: TGTGCCAGCAGTGACGACTCCAGGGGGCCGGGGGAAGAGACCCAGTACTTC.

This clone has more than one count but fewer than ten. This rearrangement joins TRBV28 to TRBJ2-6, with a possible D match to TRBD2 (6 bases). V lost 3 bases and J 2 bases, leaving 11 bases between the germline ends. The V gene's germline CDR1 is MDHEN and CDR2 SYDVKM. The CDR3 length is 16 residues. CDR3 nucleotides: TGTGCCAGCAGTTTTGTTCCGGGGGCTGGGGCCAACGTCCTGACTTTC. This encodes CASSFVPGAGANVLTF.

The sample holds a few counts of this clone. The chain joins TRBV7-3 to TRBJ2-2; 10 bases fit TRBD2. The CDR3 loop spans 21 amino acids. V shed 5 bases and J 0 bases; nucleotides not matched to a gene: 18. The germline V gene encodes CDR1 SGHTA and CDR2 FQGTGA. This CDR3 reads CASSPHPTIAGGPANTGELFF. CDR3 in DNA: TGTGCCAGCAGCCCGCACCCGACTATAGCGGGGGGTCCCGCGAACACCGGGGAGCTGTTTTTT.

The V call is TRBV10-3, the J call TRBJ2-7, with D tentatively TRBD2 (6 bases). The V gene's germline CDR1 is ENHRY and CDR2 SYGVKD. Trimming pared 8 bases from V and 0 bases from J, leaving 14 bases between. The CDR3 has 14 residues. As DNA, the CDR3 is TGTGCCATCGGGAACGGGGGATTCTCCTACGAGCAGTACTTC. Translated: CAIGNGGFSYEQYF.

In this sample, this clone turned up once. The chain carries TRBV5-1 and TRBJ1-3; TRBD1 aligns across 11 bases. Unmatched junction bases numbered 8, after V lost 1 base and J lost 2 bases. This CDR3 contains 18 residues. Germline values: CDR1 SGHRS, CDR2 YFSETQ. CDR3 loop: CASSLPGQGAAAGNTIYF. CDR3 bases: TGCGCCAGCAGCTTGCCAGGACAGGGGGCTGCAGCTGGAAACACCATATATTTT.

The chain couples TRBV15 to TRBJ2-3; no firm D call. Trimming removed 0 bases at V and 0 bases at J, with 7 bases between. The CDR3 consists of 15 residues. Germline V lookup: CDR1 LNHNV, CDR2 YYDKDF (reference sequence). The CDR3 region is CATSRELTSTDTQYF. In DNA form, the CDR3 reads TGTGCCACCAGCAGAGAGTTGACTAGCACAGATACGCAGTATTTT.

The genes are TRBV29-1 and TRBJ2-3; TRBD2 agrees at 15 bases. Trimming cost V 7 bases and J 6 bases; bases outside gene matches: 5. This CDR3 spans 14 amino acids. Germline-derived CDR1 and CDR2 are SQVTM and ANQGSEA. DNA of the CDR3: TGCAGCGGTGACGGACTAGCGGGGGGGGATACGCAGTATTTT. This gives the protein CSGDGLAGGDTQYF.

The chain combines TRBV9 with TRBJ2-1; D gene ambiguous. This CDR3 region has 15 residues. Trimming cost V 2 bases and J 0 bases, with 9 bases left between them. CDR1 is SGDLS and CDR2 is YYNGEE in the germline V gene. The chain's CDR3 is CASSVFGSSYNEQFF. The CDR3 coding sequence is TGTGCCAGCAGCGTGTTCGGAAGCTCCTACAATGAGCAGTTCTTC.

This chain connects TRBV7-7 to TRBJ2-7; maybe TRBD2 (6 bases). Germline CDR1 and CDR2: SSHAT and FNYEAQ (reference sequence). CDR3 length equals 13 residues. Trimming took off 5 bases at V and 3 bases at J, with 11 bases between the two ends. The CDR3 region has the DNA TGTGCCAGCAGCACGATGGGGGGCTACGAGCAGTACTTC. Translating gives CASSTMGGYEQYF. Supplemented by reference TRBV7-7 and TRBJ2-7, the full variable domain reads GAGVSQSPRYKVTKRGQDVTLRCDPISSHATLYWYQQALGQGPEFLTYFNYEAQPDKSGLPSDRFSAERPEGSISTLTIQRTEQRDSAMYRCASSTMGGYEQYFGPGTRLTVT.

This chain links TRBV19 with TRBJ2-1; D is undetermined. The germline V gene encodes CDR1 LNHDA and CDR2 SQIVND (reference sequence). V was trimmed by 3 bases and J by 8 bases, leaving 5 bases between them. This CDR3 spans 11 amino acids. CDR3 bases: TGTGCCAGTAGTATCTGGGATGAGCAGTTCTTC. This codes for CASSIWDEQFF. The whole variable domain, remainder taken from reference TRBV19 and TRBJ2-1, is DGGITQSPKYLFRKEGQNVTLSCEQNLNHDAMYWYRQDPGQGLRLIYYSQIVNDFQKGDIAEGYSVSREKKESFPLTVTSAQKNPTAFYLCASSIWDEQFFGPGTRLTVL.

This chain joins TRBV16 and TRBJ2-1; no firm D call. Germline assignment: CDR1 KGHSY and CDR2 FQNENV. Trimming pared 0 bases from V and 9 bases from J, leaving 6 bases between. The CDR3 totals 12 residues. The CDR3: CASSQSLVEQFF. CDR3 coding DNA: TGTGCCAGCAGCCAATCACTCGTTGAGCAGTTCTTC.